This entry lists 32 T cell receptor beta chains sequenced from one sample in a study of beta chain features in type 1 diabetes. The study reverse transcribed the entire isolated RNA, so it sequenced expressed TCRB transcripts. Sequencing was performed with immunoSEQ multiplex PCR; in TCRdb, only in-frame clones are kept and a portion is missing. The sample includes about 42,000 clones, 50% seen only once; the top ten take around 0.25%. The sequenced sample was stem cell memory CD4+ T cells from blood. These receptors all come from a woman younger than 45 in good health.

The V gene is TRBV18, the J gene TRBJ2-2; D is perhaps TRBD1 (8 bases). The CDR3 runs 15 residues. Trimming took off 5 bases at V and 5 bases at J, with 15 bases between the two ends. The germline V gene has CDR1 KGHSH and CDR2 LQKENI. This CDR3 reads CASSSDRGGTGELFF. For the CDR3, the DNA is TGTGCCAGCTCATCTGACAGGGGAGGGACCGGGGAGCTGTTTTTT.

In DNA form, the CDR3 reads TGTGCCAGCAGCCCTCAGACTGGACTAGCGGGAGGTTTCGCAGATACGCAGTATTTT. Protein product: CASSPQTGLAGGFADTQYF. The V and J genes are TRBV7-2 and TRBJ2-3; 14 bases map to TRBD2. Per the germline V gene, CDR1 is SGHTA and CDR2 is FQGNSA. V dropped 5 bases and J dropped 4; count of bases not matched to a gene: 14. This CDR3 is built from 19 residues.

This clone showed up just a few times. J is TRBJ1-1 and V is TRBV28; 8 bases line up with TRBD1. The CDR3 covers 17 residues. V gave up 5 bases and J gave up 6 bases; unmatched junction bases: 17. The V gene's germline CDR1 is MDHEN and CDR2 SYDVKM. The CDR3 DNA reads as TGTGCCAGCAGTGGGGGTGCCCTAGGACAGGGAAGCCCTGAAGCTTTCTTT. It is translated as CASSGGALGQGSPEAFF.

This clone has more than one count but fewer than ten. J is TRBJ1-2 and V is TRBV20-1, with a possible D match to TRBD1 (6 bases). Trimming took off 6 bases at V and 6 bases at J, with 8 bases between the two ends. Germline CDR1 is DFQATT and CDR2 is SNEGSKA (reference sequence). The length of the CDR3 is 10 residues. The CDR3 coding sequence is TGCAGTGCCAGGACAGATGGCTACACCTTC. Translated, it gives CSARTDGYTF.

The chain recombines TRBV7-2 with TRBJ2-1, with a weak D call TRBD1 (6 bases). The germline V and J ends were trimmed by 5 bases and 7 bases, with 18 bases remaining between them. This CDR3 is 15 amino acids long. CDR1 is SGHTA and CDR2 is FQGNSA in the germline V gene. CDR3 DNA sequence: TGTGCCAGCAGCCGAAGTCCAGGGGTCCAAAATGAGCAGTTCTTC. This gives the protein CASSRSPGVQNEQFF.

This chain uses TRBV29-1 with TRBJ2-1, with 12 positions matching TRBD2. Germline trimming cut 3 bases from V and 9 bases from J; bases unmatched to any gene: 12. Per the germline V gene, CDR1 is SQVTM and CDR2 is ANQGSEA. The CDR3 totals 16 residues. The CDR3 DNA sequence: TGCAGCGTTGAGGGGCCTAGCGGGAGGGCCATGGGTGAGCAGTTCTTC. As protein: CSVEGPSGRAMGEQFF.

The rearrangement uses TRBV18 and TRBJ1-6, with TRBD1 identical over 7 bases. The CDR3 loop spans 15 amino acids. The J segment lost 14 bases and the V segment lost 5 bases, leaving 15 bases of the junction unmatched. Germline V lookup: CDR1 KGHSH, CDR2 LQKENI. The CDR3 DNA sequence: TGTGCCAGCTCATACGACAGGGCACCATCGACGGCCCTCCACTTT. Amino acid sequence: CASSYDRAPSTALHF.

This clone was picked up a small number of times. V is TRBV23-1 and J is TRBJ2-5; 7 positions agree with TRBD2. TRBV23-1 is known as an ORF, though its function is uncertain. V dropped 6 bases and J dropped 1; count of bases not matched to a gene: 11. The CDR3 has 16 amino acids. The CDR3 DNA is TGCGCCAGCAGGGCTACCGGGACTACGCCCCAAGAGACCCAGTACTTC. As protein: CASRATGTTPQETQYF.

V and J are TRBV28 and TRBJ2-7; 7 bases map to TRBD2. Looked up from germline, CDR1 is MDHEN and CDR2 is SYDVKM. After removal of 6 bases from V and 5 bases from J, the junction contained 16 bases not matched to a gene. CDR3 length: 16 residues. The CDR3 loop is CASSYPRGGSLDEQYF. CDR3 coding DNA: TGTGCCAGCAGCTACCCTAGGGGCGGGAGTCTAGACGAGCAGTACTTC.

This clone appeared a few times. V usage is TRBV4-1 and J usage is TRBJ1-1; TRBD1 is a possible D gene (5 bases). With 4 bases removed from V and 0 bases from J, the gap between germline ends came to 15 bases. The CDR3 loop spans 16 amino acids. Germline CDR1 reads MGHRA; CDR2 reads YSYEKL. As DNA, the CDR3 is TGCGCCAGCAGCCCTAGGCGGGGACGGGTGAACACTGAAGCTTTCTTT. Translated, it gives CASSPRRGRVNTEAFF.

Notes on this clone: Other DNA sequences within the sample encode an identical CDR3. This rearrangement joins TRBV7-2 to TRBJ2-1; 7 nucleotides line up with TRBD1. V lost 5 bases, J lost 6 bases, and 7 bases stayed unmatched. This CDR3 is 14 amino acids long. CDR1 SGHTA and CDR2 FQGNSA come from the germline V gene. The CDR3: CASSQGTEVNEQFF. CDR3 nucleotides: TGTGCCAGCAGCCAAGGGACAGAGGTCAATGAGCAGTTCTTC.

This clone was seen only a few times. The chain uses TRBV18 and TRBJ2-4; the D gene is possibly TRBD1 (5 bases). Germline values: CDR1 KGHSH, CDR2 LQKENI. The CDR3 extends over 16 amino acids. The V gene lost 2 bases and the J gene lost 8 bases, with 19 bases spanning the gap. CDR3 residues: CASSPSQGRDWDIQYF. The CDR3 DNA reads as TGTGCCAGCTCACCATCGCAGGGTAGGGATTGGGACATTCAGTACTTC.

This clone was seen more than once but under ten times. The CDR3 reads CSVAGQSYGYTF. In DNA form, the CDR3 reads TGCAGCGTGGCGGGACAGAGCTATGGCTACACCTTC. The chain employs TRBV29-1 and TRBJ1-2, with 7 bases lining up with TRBD1. The CDR3 spans 12 residues. Germline CDR1 is SQVTM and CDR2 is ANQGSEA. Trimming took 6 bases from V and 4 from J; bases not matched to a gene: 5.

This chain connects TRBV28 to TRBJ2-3; 14 bases align to TRBD2. Germline V CDR1 and CDR2: MDHEN, SYDVKM. This CDR3 region has 17 residues. J gave up 4 bases and V 1 base, and 4 bases lay outside the gene matches. In nucleotides, the CDR3 is TGTGCCAGCAGTTTATCCGGACTAGCGGGAGGATCAGATACGCAGTATTTT. It encodes CASSLSGLAGGSDTQYF.

The rearrangement links TRBV7-9 to TRBJ2-7, with 10 bases that match TRBD2. The CDR3 runs to 18 residues. The V and J ends lost 2 bases and 5 bases, in that order; junction bases with no gene match: 15. Germline V gene sequence: CDR1 SEHNR, CDR2 FQNEAQ (reference sequence). CDR3 sequence reads: CASSLWSGRARVSHEQYF. As DNA, the CDR3 is TGTGCCAGCAGCTTATGGAGCGGGAGGGCCAGGGTTTCTCACGAGCAGTACTTC.

This clone was counted only a few times. The rearrangement links TRBV15 to TRBJ2-1; possible D gene TRBD1, 5 bases. The CDR3 sequence is 13 residues long. V was clipped by 0 bases and J by 9 bases, with 9 bases between them. Germline-derived CDR1 and CDR2 are LNHNV and YYDKDF (reference sequence). CDR3 DNA sequence: TGTGCCACCAGCAGAGATGTGGGGCGTGAGCAGTTCTTC. It translates to CATSRDVGREQFF.

The chain employs TRBV4-2 and TRBJ2-7; no reliable D call. Germline V lookup: CDR1 LGHNA, CDR2 YNFKEQ. V shed 0 bases and J shed 0 bases, with 15 bases lying between them. The CDR3 runs to 17 residues. CDR3 residues: CASSQDLQRWSSYEQYF. For the CDR3, the DNA is TGTGCCAGCAGCCAAGATCTTCAGCGTTGGAGCTCCTACGAGCAGTACTTC.

V and J are TRBV19 and TRBJ1-5; TRBD1 might be the D (6 bases). This CDR3 is built from 16 residues. From germline, CDR1 is LNHDA and CDR2 SQIVND (reference sequence). V was trimmed by 7 bases and J by 7 bases, leaving 23 bases between them. The CDR3 DNA is TGTGCCAGTATCCGCGGGGGCCCCTCAGATCACCAGCCCCAGCATTTT. It translates to CASIRGGPSDHQPQHF.

The rearrangement joins TRBV18 to TRBJ2-5; 10 nucleotides align to TRBD1. With the DNA end fitting TRBJ2-7 better, the J assignment may be wrong. The CDR3 has 14 residues. Germline V gives CDR1 KGHSH, CDR2 LQKENI. CDR3 sequence reads: CASSRGQGAYEQYF. The CDR3 nucleotides read TGTGCCAGCTCAAGAGGACAGGGGGCCTACGAGCAGTACTTC.

CDR3 coding DNA: TGCGCCAGCAGCCAAGGACTAGCGGGACAGGAGACCCAGTACTTC. Its protein is CASSQGLAGQETQYF. V and J are TRBV4-3 and TRBJ2-5; 11 bases agree with TRBD2. V lost 1 base to trimming and J lost 5 bases; unmatched junction nucleotides: 3. Looked up from germline, CDR1 is LGHNA and CDR2 is YSLEER. This CDR3 comprises 15 residues.

The chain employs TRBV7-2 and TRBJ2-7, with 16 positions matching TRBD2. The germline CDR1 and CDR2 sequences are SGHTA and FQGNSA. V lost 6 bases to trimming and J lost 5 bases; unmatched junction nucleotides: 7. The CDR3 covers 16 residues. The CDR3: CASSSGLAGGPDEQYF. The CDR3 DNA sequence: TGTGCCAGCAGTTCGGGACTAGCGGGAGGGCCGGACGAGCAGTACTTC.

This clone is a singleton in its sample. The gene calls are TRBV7-6 and TRBJ2-5; maybe TRBD2 (6 bases). Germline CDR1 and CDR2: SGHVS and FNYEAQ. The CDR3 is 14 residues long. V gave up 7 bases and J gave up 4 bases, with 16 bases separating them. CDR3 bases: TGTGCCAGCACCGCGGGTGCGGGAATAGAGACCCAGTACTTC. It codes for CASTAGAGIETQYF.

The rearrangement joins TRBV30 to TRBJ2-4; TRBD1 matches 9 bases. This CDR3 contains 13 residues. CDR1 is GTSNPN and CDR2 is SVGIG in the germline V gene (reference sequence). Losses at the gene ends were 4 bases for V and 8 bases for J; bases not matched to a gene: 6. CDR3 region: CAWTRTGEYIQYF. As DNA, the CDR3 is TGTGCCTGGACTAGGACAGGGGAGTACATTCAGTACTTC.

The sample holds a few counts of this clone. V is TRBV7-9 and J is TRBJ1-4, with D maybe TRBD1 (5 bases). Germline CDR1 and CDR2: SEHNR and FQNEAQ (reference sequence). CDR3 length: 14 amino acids. The V and J ends lost 10 bases and 8 bases respectively, with 20 bases between them. The CDR3 here is CATTRAGIEEKLFF. As DNA, the CDR3 is TGTGCCACCACCCGGGCAGGGATTGAGGAAAAACTGTTTTTT.

This chain uses TRBV4-2 with TRBJ1-5, with D possibly being TRBD1 (5 bases). The CDR3 loop spans 15 amino acids. Germline CDR1 reads LGHNA; CDR2 reads YNFKEQ. Trimming left V 1 base short and J 3 bases short, with 10 bases between. The CDR3 sequence is CASSQGDSDNQPQHF. The CDR3 nucleotides are TGTGCCAGCAGCCAAGGCGACAGCGACAATCAGCCCCAGCATTTT.

The rearrangement joins TRBV4-3 to TRBJ2-2; D remains unclear. Between the trimmed V and J ends, which lost 1 base and 1 base, there was a span of 7 bases. Germline V lookup: CDR1 LGHNA, CDR2 YSLEER. The CDR3 loop spans 15 amino acids. DNA of the CDR3: TGCGCCAGCAGCCAAGTCGATAGGAACACCGGGGAGCTGTTTTTT. Amino acid sequence: CASSQVDRNTGELFF.

V and J are TRBV27 and TRBJ2-5; 8 nucleotides align to TRBD2. Germline V gene lookup returns CDR1 MNHEY and CDR2 SMNVEV (reference sequence). The ends lost 5 bases at V and 5 bases at J; junction bases unmatched: 7. The CDR3 is 14 amino acids. The DNA for the CDR3 is TGTGCCAGCAGTACTAGCGGTGCGTGGGAGACCCAGTACTTC. Protein sequence: CASSTSGAWETQYF.

This chain links TRBV7-9 with TRBJ1-3; D is perhaps TRBD1 (5 bases). V was cut by 5 bases and J by 2 bases, with 13 bases left in between. The germline V gene encodes CDR1 SEHNR and CDR2 FQNEAQ (reference sequence). CDR3 length: 15 residues. The CDR3 sequence is CASSASRATGNTIYF. The CDR3 coding sequence is TGTGCCAGCAGCGCGTCCAGGGCAACTGGAAACACCATATATTTT. Together with reference TRBV7-9 and TRBJ1-3, the CDR3 gives the full variable domain: DTGVSQNPRHKITKRGQNVTFRCDPISEHNRLYWYRQTLGQGPEFLTYFQNEAQLEKSRLLSDRFSAERPKGSFSTLEIQRTEQGDSAMYLCASSASRATGNTIYFGEGSWLTVV.

This rearrangement joins TRBV19 to TRBJ2-6; tentatively, D is TRBD2 (6 bases). The CDR3 consists of 19 residues. Germline CDR1 and CDR2: LNHDA and SQIVND (reference sequence). V lost 6 bases to trimming and J lost 0 bases, with 21 bases between them. The DNA of the CDR3 is TGTGCCAGTAGGAAACAGCCGGGACTCCCCTTCTCTGGGGCCAACGTCCTGACTTTC. It yields the protein CASRKQPGLPFSGANVLTF. Full variable domain (missing parts from reference TRBV19 and TRBJ2-6): DGGITQSPKYLFRKEGQNVTLSCEQNLNHDAMYWYRQDPGQGLRLIYYSQIVNDFQKGDIAEGYSVSREKKESFPLTVTSAQKNPTAFYLCASRKQPGLPFSGANVLTFGAGSRLTVL.

This clone turned up a few times. This chain uses TRBV10-3 with TRBJ2-1, with TRBD2 identical over 11 bases. CDR1 ENHRY and CDR2 SYGVKD come from the germline V gene. Trimming at V came to 6 bases and at J to 6 bases, leaving 7 bases not matched to a gene. The CDR3 totals 15 residues. The CDR3 is CAIRGLAEPTNEQFF. DNA for the CDR3: TGTGCCATCAGGGGACTAGCGGAGCCTACCAATGAGCAGTTCTTC.

This rearrangement joins TRBV6-6 to TRBJ2-2; a weak D match, TRBD1 (5 bases). CDR3 length: 14 residues. V lost 5 bases, J lost 1 base, and 8 bases lay in between. Germline V gene sequence: CDR1 MNHNY, CDR2 SVGAGI (reference sequence). The CDR3 region is CASSPDRNTGELFF. The CDR3 DNA is TGTGCCAGCAGTCCTGACAGGAACACCGGGGAGCTGTTTTTT.

This clone was counted only a few times. The J gene is TRBJ2-3, the V gene TRBV7-3; D may be TRBD2 (6 bases). V was cut by 2 bases and J by 0 bases, with 15 bases left in between. The CDR3 covers 17 residues. CDR1 and CDR2 (germline): SGHTA, FQGTGA. The CDR3: CASSLRASVLSTDTQYF. CDR3 DNA: TGTGCCAGCAGCTTACGGGCTAGCGTCTTGAGCACAGATACGCAGTATTTT. The full variable domain, rest sourced from reference TRBV7-3 and TRBJ2-3, is GAGVSQTPSNKVTEKGKYVELRCDPISGHTALYWYRQSLGQGPEFLIYFQGTGAADDSGLPNDRFFAVRPEGSVSTLKIQRTERGDSAVYLCASSLRASVLSTDTQYFGPGTRLTVL.